This T cell receptor (beta chain) derives from a study of T cell repertoires in cytomegalovirus infection. Study summary: Indications came from public TCR beta signatures; they pointed to CMV infection and to a matching HLA type. Whole-study results and caveats: Cumulative frequency (of public TCR beta family members) identified carriers of CMV plus the relevant HLA.

In the case of this clonotype: Its antigen is currently unknown.

Using its own MiXCR run on the reads, TCRdb lists one record per CDR3 protein. The profile shows fewer than 700,000 distinct CDR3 sequences, 20% to 25% of them singletons. Germline CDR1 SGHDN, CDR2 FVKESK. V was trimmed by 5 bases and J by 0 bases, leaving 8 bases between them. The CDR3 contains 13 residues. The chain links TRBV14 to TRBJ2-7; D remains ambiguous. The sequenced sample consisted of CD8+ T cells from PBMCs. This TCR derives from a human donor in good health (CMV status not recorded). Some clones in this sample may be carry-over from other donors' samples. The CDR3 region is CASSKDSSYEQYF. The CDR3 DNA reads as TGTGCCAGCAGCAAGGATAGCTCCTACGAGCAGTACTTC. The whole variable domain, filled in from reference TRBV14 and TRBJ2-7, reads EAGVTQFPSHSVIEKGQTVTLRCDPISGHDNLYWYRRVMGKEIKFLLHFVKESKQDESGMPNNRFLAERTGGTYSTLKVQPAELEDSGVYFCASSKDSSYEQYFGPGTRLTVT.